In its sample, the clone carrying this TCR beta chain was seen a few times. Its antigen is currently unknown. TCR beta CDR3 regions were amplified from RNA. In the first-round RT-PCR of the TCR CDR3, the HTBI primer set was used. Each CDR3 protein gets one entry after TCRdb re-called the multiplex PCR reads with MiXCR. The sample lists 300,000 to 450,000 distinct CDR3 sequences; about 18% were seen once. This sample holds PBMCs from 8.5 to 10 ml fresh peripheral blood. These data come from a study of T cells in Graves' hyperthyroidism and ophthalmopathy. Study information: Prior to any treatment, at the point of initial diagnosis, peripheral blood was collected.

CDR1 is SGHVS, CDR2 FQNEAQ, per germline. The CDR3 sequence is 16 residues long. Trimming took 8 bases from V and 1 from J, leaving 18 bases between them. Study-wide results and limits: Clonotypes that were expanded in thyroid above 0.001 mostly appeared in blood too. Ophthalmopathy onset followed model prediction by a median around 6.6 months.

Sequences were obtained from blood. This clonotype was obtained from a man aged 18 to 35 with Graves' ophthalmopathy. This sequence joins TRBV7-8 and TRBJ2-1, with a weak D call TRBD2 (6 bases). The CDR3 spells CASFGSEGRSYNEQFF. In DNA form, the CDR3 reads TGTGCCAGCTTCGGATCGGAGGGGCGATCCTACAATGAGCAGTTCTTC.